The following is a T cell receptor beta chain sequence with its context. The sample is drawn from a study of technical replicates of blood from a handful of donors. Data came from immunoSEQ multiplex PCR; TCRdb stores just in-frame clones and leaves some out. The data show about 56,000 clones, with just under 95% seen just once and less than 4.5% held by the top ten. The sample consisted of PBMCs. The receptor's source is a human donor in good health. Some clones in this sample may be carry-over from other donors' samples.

In DNA, the CDR3 is TGTGCCAGCAGCTTGGCGGGAGGCAGCAATCAGCCCCAGCATTTT. Protein: CASSLAGGSNQPQHF. The chain combines TRBV5-6 with TRBJ1-5; the D is unclear. Germline lookup yields CDR1 SGHDT and CDR2 YYEEEE. V was trimmed by 0 bases and J by 1 base, leaving 8 bases between them. This CDR3 spans 15 amino acids.